This T cell receptor (beta chain) derives from a study of blood T cells in healthy people across ages. V shed 3 bases and J 2 bases; nucleotides not matched to a gene: 10. Germline V gene sequence: CDR1 SGHAT, CDR2 FQNNGV. The length of the CDR3 is 17 residues. It was with a sample-barcoded 5' primer and a J-beta primer mix that a second PCR of roughly 7 to 12 cycles was run. TCRdb passed the 5' RACE reads through MiXCR, listing each CDR3 protein once. The sample has more than 500,000 distinct CDR3 sequences; about 29% are singletons. In addition, the sample was reused for a study of T cells of mothers and their children.

This chain links TRBV11-2 with TRBJ2-3; TRBD2 aligns across 8 bases. The receptor comes from a boy between 2 and 10 years old in good health. Sequencing was carried out using blood. The CDR3 region has the DNA TGTGCCAGCAGCTTGAGGGATAGCGGGACGTACACAGATACGCAGTATTTT. This sequence encodes CASSLRDSGTYTDTQYF. Drawing the rest from reference TRBV11-2 and TRBJ2-3, the complete variable domain is EAGVAQSPRYKIIEKRQSVAFWCNPISGHATLYWYQQILGQGPKLLIQFQNNGVVDDSQLPKDRFSAERLKGVDSTLKIQPAKLEDSAVYLCASSLRDSGTYTDTQYFGPGTRLTVL.